This T cell receptor (beta chain) came from a study of T cells in Graves' hyperthyroidism and ophthalmopathy. The CDR3 totals 15 residues. CDR1 is DFQATT and CDR2 is SNEGSKA in the germline V gene (reference sequence). Trimming took off 3 bases at V and 0 bases at J, with 12 bases between the two ends. Amplification of TCR beta CDR3 regions was performed using RNA transcripts as template. Initially, a first-round RT-PCR of the TCR CDR3 employed the HTBI primer set. MiXCR was run by TCRdb on the multiplex PCR reads, yielding one entry per CDR3 protein. The sample includes a few hundred thousand distinct CDR3 sequences, roughly 15% of them seen just once.

This TCR derives from a woman between 40 and 55 years old with Graves' ophthalmopathy. This chain joins TRBV20-1 and TRBJ1-3, with D possibly TRBD1 on 5 matching bases. What was sequenced was blood. The CDR3 DNA sequence: TGCAGTGCTAGCCCCCGGGACGACTCTGGAAACACCATATATTTT. Protein sequence: CSASPRDDSGNTIYF.